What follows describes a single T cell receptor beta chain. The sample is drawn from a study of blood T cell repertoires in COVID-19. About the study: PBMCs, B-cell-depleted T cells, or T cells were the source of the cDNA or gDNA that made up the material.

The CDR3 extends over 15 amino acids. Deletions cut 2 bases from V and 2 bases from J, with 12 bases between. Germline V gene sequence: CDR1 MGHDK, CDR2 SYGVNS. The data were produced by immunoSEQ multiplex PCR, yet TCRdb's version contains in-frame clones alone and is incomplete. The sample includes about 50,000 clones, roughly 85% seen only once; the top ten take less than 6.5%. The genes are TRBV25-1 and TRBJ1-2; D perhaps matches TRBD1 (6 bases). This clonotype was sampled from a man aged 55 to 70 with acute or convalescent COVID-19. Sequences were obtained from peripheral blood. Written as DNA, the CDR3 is TGTGCCAGCAGTGAACCGACAGGTCTCAACTATGGCTACACCTTC. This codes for CASSEPTGLNYGYTF.